There are a few counts of the clone carrying this T cell receptor (beta chain). What it binds is unknown. Unique molecular identifiers were incorporated when the TCRbeta library was constructed. TCRdb reprocessed the PCR reads via MiXCR and lists one record per CDR3 protein. The repertoire holds around 960,000 distinct CDR3 sequences, with about 29% as singletons. The data originate from a study of T-cell reconstitution after alpha-beta-depleted transplantation in children. With V trimmed by 3 bases and J by 0 bases, 7 bases remained unmatched. This CDR3 has 17 amino acids. From germline, CDR1 is SGHRS and CDR2 YFSETQ. Notes on the study in general: The origin of high day-60 TCRbeta diversity in some patients lay in surviving recipient T cells and thymic progenitors. After transplant, at about two months, alpha-beta T cells were reportedly derived from several hundred expanded graft clones.

V is TRBV5-1 and J is TRBJ1-3, with 9 bases matching TRBD1. The sequencing used PBMCs, mostly from graft donor cells, collected 360 days after TCRalphabeta/CD19-depleted stem cell transplant. This receptor was obtained from a boy in the first two years of life who had a stem cell transplant for SCID, so the T cells may come from the graft donor. The CDR3 nucleotides are TGCGCCAGCAGCTCCGGACAGGGGCTAATCTCTGGAAACACCATATATTTT. Translated, it gives CASSSGQGLISGNTIYF.